Below, one T cell receptor (beta chain) is given with its context. Its antigen is not identified. This record comes from a study of cytomegalovirus exposure and HLA in healthy donors. Turning to the study itself: Across almost 400 genotyped donors, more than 75% landed in the Caucasian-associated ancestry cluster.

The V gene's germline CDR1 is SQVTM and CDR2 ANQGSEA. CDR3 length: 16 residues. The V end lost 3 bases, the J end lost 1 base, and 13 bases lay between the germline ends. Study-level results: TCR beta V segments were, for the most part, productive about 87% or about 30% of the time in an earlier analysis. Associated with cytomegalovirus, according to the listing, were 150 to 200 TCR beta chains.

In the PCR, 60 Vbeta and 13 Jbeta primers were used. Repertoires were generated with immunoSEQ multiplex PCR, while TCRdb's copy carries only in-frame clones and drops some. The sample yields some 180,000 clones, 80% seen once. The J gene is TRBJ2-6, the V gene TRBV29-1; perhaps TRBD1 as D (6 bases). The TCR was taken from a male donor in good health and CMV-seronegative. Material: PBMCs. CDR3 bases: TGCAGCGTTGAGGGGACACCAACTTCTGGGGCCAACGTCCTGACTTTC. It is translated as CSVEGTPTSGANVLTF.